This T cell receptor beta chain was sequenced for a study of Tregs in tolerant kidney transplant recipients. Study-level points and caveats: In tolerant patients, donor-specific Tregs outgrew total Tregs, suggesting antigen-driven expansion. Changing PCR primers prevented nucleotide comparison between some patients' samples. Tregs expanded with activated donor B cells seemed most donor-specific.

With V trimmed by 6 bases and J by 5 bases, 5 bases remained unmatched. There are 16 residues in the CDR3. Germline V gives CDR1 SGHVS, CDR2 FNYEAQ. Concerning this clone itself: Its antigen remains unidentified.

Sequencing used immunoSEQ multiplex PCR; TCRdb keeps in-frame clones, though not all of them. The table includes about 66,000 clones, roughly 92% detected once. The genes are TRBV7-6 and TRBJ2-1; 15 positions agree with TRBD2. The sequence derives from a human donor who received a combined kidney and bone marrow transplant. The sample here was CD8+ T cells from blood, taken before the transplant. The DNA of the CDR3 is TGTGCCAGCAGAACCGGACTAGCGGGAGGGGACAATGAGCAGTTCTTC. It specifies CASRTGLAGGDNEQFF.